This TCR beta chain appears in the sequencing data of a study of CD8+ T cells in alopecia areata. Whole-study context: People stayed on tofacitinib for 6 to 18 months, then stopped the drug for 6 months. Findings of the study overall: Normal scalp showed lower clonality than lesional scalp, especially alopecia totalis/universalis. Expanded CD8+ clones among the top 100, and scalp clonality, were significantly decreased by tofacitinib.

The CDR3 has 17 amino acids. The V gene end was trimmed by 3 bases and the J gene end by 5 bases; junction bases not matched to a gene: 10. Per germline, CDR1 KGHSH and CDR2 LQKENI. TCR sequencing used cDNA made by reverse transcription of extracted RNA. This table comes from immunoSEQ multiplex PCR, and its TCRdb copy is limited to in-frame clones, with some not included. The data contain around 290,000 clones, roughly 64% of them seen just once; the ten biggest clones take up 1.8%. As to this clone: Its antigen is unknown.

Treatment described: oral pan-JAK inhibitor, 5-10 mg twice daily. Sequencing used CD4+ T cells sorted from blood, obtained at week 24, from a patient treated with tofacitinib. This receptor was obtained from a human donor with alopecia areata. J is TRBJ2-1 and V is TRBV18, with 10 bases aligning to TRBD2. CDR3 DNA: TGTGCCAGCTCACCGCCGGGGATAGCGGGGGGACACAATGAGCAGTTCTTC. Protein product: CASSPPGIAGGHNEQFF.